The 17 T cell receptor beta chains below all came from one sample that was sequenced in a study of CD8 T cells in Susac syndrome. It was with random hexamers that 0.5 to 1 ug RNA was reverse transcribed. TCRdb fed the immunoSEQ multiplex PCR reads into MiXCR, producing one record per CDR3 protein. The table has about 290,000 distinct CDR3 sequences, approximately 85% seen once. The specimen sequenced was CD8+ T cells from PBMCs. Source of these receptors: a human donor with multiple sclerosis.

The chain joins TRBV7-9 to TRBJ2-3; 9 bases match TRBD2. Germline CDR1 and CDR2: SEHNR and FQNEAQ (reference sequence). CDR3 size: 19 residues. V trimming: 2 bases; J trimming: 5 bases; junction bases outside the gene matches: 17. Here the CDR3 DNA reads TGTGCCAGCAGCTTATCTTGGGGGATGGCTAGCGGGACGGGAGATACGCAGTATTTT. It yields the protein CASSLSWGMASGTGDTQYF.

The chain couples TRBV7-9 to TRBJ1-2; D is possibly TRBD1 (6 bases). CDR3 length: 16 residues. The V gene lost 1 base and the J gene lost 4 bases, with 16 bases spanning the gap. Germline loops: CDR1 SEHNR, CDR2 FQNEAQ (reference sequence). The CDR3: CASSLGASGGPYGYTF. CDR3 sequence (DNA): TGTGCCAGCAGCTTAGGGGCCTCGGGGGGGCCCTATGGCTACACCTTC.

The rearrangement joins TRBV27 to TRBJ2-1; 11 bases are shared with TRBD1. Germline V gene sequence: CDR1 MNHEY, CDR2 SMNVEV (reference sequence). The CDR3 covers 15 residues. V shed 4 bases, J shed 3 bases, and the junction held 2 bases outside the gene matches. CDR3 nucleotide sequence: TGTGCCAGCAGTTATGGGACAGGGGGCTACAATGAGCAGTTCTTC. The encoded protein is CASSYGTGGYNEQFF.

V gene TRBV29-1 combines with J gene TRBJ2-3; 12 bases map to TRBD2. Germline lookup yields CDR1 SQVTM and CDR2 ANQGSEA. The V segment lost 7 bases and the J segment 11 bases; nucleotides outside the gene matches: 13. The length of the CDR3 is 14 residues. The CDR3 DNA reads as TGCAGCGCTCAATCTAGCGGGAGGGGCTCGAGGCAGTATTTT. It specifies CSAQSSGRGSRQYF.

The chain joins TRBV19 to TRBJ1-1; D gene unclear. The CDR3 runs 12 residues. Germline values: CDR1 LNHDA, CDR2 SQIVND (reference sequence). V lost 10 bases to trimming and J lost 2 bases, with 11 bases between them. DNA of the CDR3: TGTGCCATCCTTGTAGATAACACTGAAGCTTTCTTT. This encodes CAILVDNTEAFF.

CDR3: CASSEDRDWYEQYF. The CDR3 bases are TGCGCCAGCAGCGAAGACAGGGATTGGTACGAGCAGTACTTC. The V gene is TRBV5-1, the J gene TRBJ2-7; 7 bases match TRBD1. From germline, CDR1 is SGHRS and CDR2 YFSETQ. This CDR3 has 14 residues. V gave up 4 bases and J gave up 4 bases; unmatched junction bases: 8.

This clonotype occurred a few times. V usage is TRBV20-1 and J usage is TRBJ2-7; a possible D gene is TRBD1 (5 bases). The CDR3 consists of 13 residues. Germline values: CDR1 DFQATT, CDR2 SNEGSKA (reference sequence). Trimming cost V 0 bases and J 3 bases, with 9 bases left between them. CDR3 residues: CSARDHRYYEQYF. The CDR3 DNA follows: TGCAGTGCTAGAGATCACAGGTACTACGAGCAGTACTTC.

The chain employs TRBV20-1 and TRBJ2-6, with a possible D match to TRBD2 (5 bases). Germline V gives CDR1 DFQATT, CDR2 SNEGSKA (reference sequence). V was clipped by 4 bases and J by 4 bases, with 14 bases between them. The CDR3 is 15 residues long. The CDR3 loop reads CSAIPWGDGANVLTF. CDR3 DNA: TGCAGTGCTATCCCATGGGGAGACGGGGCCAACGTCCTGACTTTC.

This chain uses TRBV24-1 with TRBJ2-7, with D tentatively TRBD1 or TRBD2 (5 bases each). Trimming left V 6 bases short and J 6 bases short, with 14 bases between. The length of the CDR3 is 13 residues. Germline values: CDR1 KGHDR, CDR2 SFDVKD. Here the CDR3 reads CATSRGRWSEQYF. DNA for the CDR3: TGTGCCACCAGTCGGGGCAGGTGGAGCGAGCAGTACTTC.

J is TRBJ1-1 and V is TRBV5-5; unclear D gene. Deletions cut 0 bases from V and 6 bases from J, with 9 bases between. The CDR3 runs to 13 residues. Germline CDR1 is SGHKS and CDR2 is YYEKEE (reference sequence). The CDR3 is CASSLVNGAEAFF. Written as DNA, the CDR3 is TGTGCCAGCAGCTTGGTTAACGGGGCTGAAGCTTTCTTT. The full variable domain, with the rest looked up from reference TRBV5-5 and TRBJ1-1, is DAGVTQSPTHLIKTRGQQVTLRCSPISGHKSVSWYQQVLGQGPQFIFQYYEKEERGRGNFPDRFSARQFPNYSSELNVNALLLGDSALYLCASSLVNGAEAFFGQGTRLTVV.

The chain joins TRBV9 to TRBJ2-3, with a weak D call TRBD2 (6 bases). Trimming removed 0 bases at V and 2 bases at J, with 13 bases between. From germline, CDR1 is SGDLS and CDR2 YYNGEE. The CDR3 consists of 16 residues. CDR3 bases: TGTGCCAGCAGCGTAGCGGAGGGTTCCTACACAGATACGCAGTATTTT. Amino acid sequence: CASSVAEGSYTDTQYF.

This clonotype was seen just once. The genes are TRBV12-3 or TRBV12-4 and TRBJ1-5; perhaps TRBD1 as D (5 bases). Trimming stripped 5 bases from V and 5 bases from J, with 13 bases between. The CDR3 consists of 14 residues. The CDR3 bases are TGTGCCAGCAGTCCCCACGACAGACATCAGCCCCAGCATTTT. Translated: CASSPHDRHQPQHF.

The count of this clonotype is one. V and J are TRBV4-1 and TRBJ2-3, with 9 bases matching TRBD2. Germline V lookup: CDR1 MGHRA, CDR2 YSYEKL. The trim removed 0 bases at V and 7 bases at J, leaving 14 bases unmatched. This CDR3 contains 18 residues. Here the CDR3 reads CASSQDGMEAGGGYTQYF. DNA of the CDR3: TGCGCCAGCAGCCAAGACGGCATGGAGGCGGGAGGGGGATATACGCAGTATTTT.

This chain connects TRBV7-9 to TRBJ1-3; D ambiguous. Looked up from germline, CDR1 is SEHNR and CDR2 is FQNEAQ (reference sequence). The CDR3 runs to 13 residues. Trimming pared 6 bases from V and 3 bases from J, leaving 9 bases between. CDR3 sequence (DNA): TGTGCCAGCAGTACGACGGGTGGAAACACCATATATTTT. Residues: CASSTTGGNTIYF.

The J gene is TRBJ2-2, the V gene TRBV7-2; D ambiguous. The CDR3 spans 18 residues. The V end was cut by 1 base, the J end by 3 bases, with 18 bases between. CDR1 and CDR2 (germline): SGHTA, FQGNSA. CDR3 coding DNA: TGTGCCAGCAGCTTAGATCCTTTGGGGTACGGAGACACCGGGGAGCTGTTTTTT. Protein: CASSLDPLGYGDTGELFF.

The chain carries TRBV6-2 or TRBV6-3 and TRBJ1-4; 7 nucleotides agree with TRBD1. V was pared by 0 bases and J by 6 bases, with 1 base of the junction left unmatched. The CDR3 runs to 14 residues. The germline gives CDR1 MNHEY, CDR2 SVGEGT. CDR3 region: CASSYSGQYEKLFF. Written as DNA, the CDR3 is TGTGCCAGCAGTTACTCGGGACAGTATGAAAAACTGTTTTTT.

This clonotype appeared a few times. The chain uses TRBV27 and TRBJ2-7; D unresolved. Germline loops: CDR1 MNHEY, CDR2 SMNVEV (reference sequence). Trimming removed 6 bases at V and 2 bases at J, with 14 bases between. The CDR3 loop spans 14 amino acids. CDR3 region: CASSLDGAPYEQYF. The CDR3 DNA follows: TGTGCCAGCAGCCTCGACGGAGCCCCCTACGAGCAGTACTTC.